Below are 7 T cell receptor beta chains sequenced from a single sample in a study of molecular identifiers for immune sequencing clone quantification. TCRdb used MiXCR to reprocess the PCR reads, holding one entry per CDR3 protein. The sample carries approximately 500,000 distinct CDR3 sequences, 20% to 25% recorded once. Material for sequencing was naive CD8+ T cells from blood, with Jurkat cell RNA spiked in. Subset meaning: FACS-sorted CD8+CD4-CCR7+CD45RA+ naive T cells. These receptors all stem from a human donor in good health. Some libraries in this study had Jurkat cell RNA spiked in.

This clonotype was recorded many times. This rearrangement joins TRBV20-1 to TRBJ2-7; the match to TRBD2 covers 8 bases. This CDR3 region has 17 residues. The junction had 16 bases not matched to a gene; V was cut back by 0 bases and J by 6 bases. Germline V lookup: CDR1 DFQATT, CDR2 SNEGSKA (reference sequence). Written as DNA, the CDR3 is TGCAGTGCTAGAGATCTTCGGGAGGGCCTTATAAGCGCCGAGCAGTACTTC. As protein: CSARDLREGLISAEQYF.

This clonotype was picked up many times. This chain uses TRBV7-9 with TRBJ2-2; D gene ambiguous. V was trimmed by 8 bases and J by 3 bases, leaving 7 bases between them. Germline lookup yields CDR1 SEHNR and CDR2 FQNEAQ (reference sequence). This CDR3 contains 12 residues. CDR3 in DNA: TGTGCCAGCGTTGTTGACACCGGGGAGCTGTTTTTT. This encodes CASVVDTGELFF.

The V and J genes are TRBV20-1 and TRBJ2-5; the D gene is possibly TRBD1 (6 bases). Germline CDR1 DFQATT, CDR2 SNEGSKA (reference sequence). Trimming pared 5 bases from V and 5 bases from J, leaving 18 bases between. This CDR3 has 14 amino acids. The CDR3 sequence: CSARRQATAETQYF. The CDR3 region has the DNA TGCAGTGCTCGAAGACAGGCTACTGCGGAGACCCAGTACTTC.

In its sample, this clonotype was seen many times. The CDR3: CASSYSPIMNTEAFF. The CDR3 DNA reads as TGCGCCAGCAGCTATTCACCGATCATGAACACTGAAGCTTTCTTT. The V call is TRBV5-1, the J call TRBJ1-1; D uncertain. Germline V gene data show CDR1 as SGHRS and CDR2 as YFSETQ. The ends were cut back, 3 bases at V and 0 bases at J, with 12 bases in the middle. The CDR3 length is 15 residues.

Many counts were recorded for this clonotype. The rearrangement uses TRBV7-8 and TRBJ2-2; possibly TRBD1 for D (5 bases). The germline V and J ends were trimmed by 6 bases and 0 bases, with 8 bases remaining between them. Looked up from germline, CDR1 is SGHVS and CDR2 is FQNEAQ. The CDR3 is 14 amino acids. In nucleotides, the CDR3 is TGTGCCAGCAGACGACAGTCGAACACCGGGGAGCTGTTTTTT. This sequence encodes CASRRQSNTGELFF.

At least ten counts were recorded for this clonotype. J is TRBJ1-1 and V is TRBV29-1; D is unclear. Trimming stripped 1 base from V and 1 base from J, with 10 bases between. Per germline, CDR1 SQVTM and CDR2 ANQGSEA. The CDR3 is made up of 14 amino acids. The DNA of the CDR3 is TGCAGCGTTGAAGGCGAAGATTCGAACACTGAAGCTTTCTTT. This encodes CSVEGEDSNTEAFF.

As concerns this clonotype: A much larger clone sits a single nucleotide away, making a read error possible. V and J are TRBV7-9 and TRBJ1-5, with 8 bases lining up with TRBD1. Germline-derived CDR1 and CDR2 are SEHNR and FQNEAQ (reference sequence). The CDR3 contains 14 residues. J gave up 9 bases and V 6 bases, and 10 bases lay outside the gene matches. This CDR3 is CASSTGGGVRPQHF. The CDR3 DNA follows: TGTGCCAGCAGTACAGGGGGAGGTGTTCGGCCCCAGCATTTT.